Presented here are 30 T cell receptor beta chains from one specimen sequenced in a study of cytomegalovirus exposure and HLA in healthy donors. PCR involved 60 Vbeta and 13 Jbeta primers. The protocol was immunoSEQ multiplex PCR, while the TCRdb copy is restricted to in-frame clones and leaves out a portion. This sample has about 160,000 clones; roughly 85% occur once, and the top ten carry about 2.2%. Source material: PBMCs. Source of these receptors: a man in his forties in good health and CMV-seronegative.

The chain links TRBV27 to TRBJ2-7; the D gene is possibly TRBD2 (6 bases). V gave up 2 bases and J gave up 5 bases, with 10 bases separating them. The length of the CDR3 is 13 residues. Germline V gene data show CDR1 as MNHEY and CDR2 as SMNVEV (reference sequence). The CDR3 protein is CASSLAGINEQYF. In DNA form, the CDR3 reads TGTGCCAGCAGTTTAGCGGGAATAAACGAGCAGTACTTC.

The V and J genes are TRBV30 and TRBJ2-7; possibly TRBD2 for D (6 bases). The CDR3 covers 15 residues. CDR1 and CDR2 from the germline V gene are GTSNPN and SVGIG (reference sequence). V lost 3 bases and J 3 bases, leaving 18 bases between the germline ends. CDR3 sequence (DNA): TGTGCCTGGAGCGAACATAGGGACTTCGGCTACGAGCAGTACTTC. It translates to CAWSEHRDFGYEQYF.

This clone was recorded once. The gene calls are TRBV4-3 and TRBJ1-6; tentative D call: TRBD1 (6 bases). Between the trimmed V and J ends, which lost 4 bases and 10 bases, there was a span of 14 bases. The CDR3 consists of 14 residues. The V gene's germline CDR1 is LGHNA and CDR2 YSLEER. CDR3 nucleotides: TGCGCCAGCAGCCGTGTCAGGGGCGAATCACCCCTCCACTTT. Translating it yields CASSRVRGESPLHF.

The gene calls are TRBV30 and TRBJ2-1; 7 bases agree with TRBD2. J gave up 10 bases and V 0 bases, and 6 bases lay outside the gene matches. Germline CDR1 and CDR2: GTSNPN and SVGIG (reference sequence). The CDR3 is 13 residues long. The CDR3 is CAWSVGGGYEQFF. DNA of the CDR3: TGTGCCTGGAGTGTAGGCGGGGGATACGAGCAGTTCTTC.

In this sample, this clone turned up once. V and J are TRBV4-2 and TRBJ2-7; tentatively, D is TRBD2 (6 bases). V gave up 3 bases and J gave up 5 bases, with 14 bases separating them. Looked up from germline, CDR1 is LGHNA and CDR2 is YNFKEQ. The CDR3 extends over 14 amino acids. The CDR3: CASSQERRANEQYF. The CDR3 nucleotides read TGTGCCAGCAGCCAGGAGAGGAGGGCGAACGAGCAGTACTTC.

This chain's CDR3 is CASSVVGDFASEAFF. The CDR3 coding sequence is TGTGCCAGCAGCGTAGTGGGGGACTTTGCCTCTGAAGCTTTCTTT. V and J are TRBV9 and TRBJ1-1; D is possibly TRBD1 (5 bases). The CDR3 consists of 15 residues. V lost 0 bases, J lost 6 bases, and 15 bases lay in between. CDR1 and CDR2 (germline): SGDLS, YYNGEE.

The chain carries TRBV15 and TRBJ2-3; D perhaps matches TRBD1 (6 bases). V gave up 5 bases and J gave up 0 bases, with 12 bases separating them. The CDR3 totals 15 residues. CDR1 is LNHNV and CDR2 is YYDKDF in the germline V gene (reference sequence). The CDR3 reads CATSPRTASTDTQYF. In DNA, the CDR3 is TGTGCCACCAGCCCGCGGACAGCAAGCACAGATACGCAGTATTTT.

There are a few counts of this clone. The chain combines TRBV28 with TRBJ1-5; weak D call: TRBD1 (5 bases). The CDR3 totals 13 residues. The V gene's germline CDR1 is MDHEN and CDR2 SYDVKM. V dropped 1 base and J dropped 6 bases, with 7 bases sitting between them. CDR3 DNA: TGTGCCAGCAGTTTATTGGGGCCTCAGCCCCAGCATTTT. Translating it yields CASSLLGPQPQHF.

The gene calls are TRBV6-4 and TRBJ2-7; 9 nucleotides align to TRBD1. The V gene end was trimmed by 5 bases and the J gene end by 3 bases; junction bases not matched to a gene: 8. Germline V gene lookup returns CDR1 MRHNA and CDR2 SNTAGT. The CDR3 runs to 15 residues. CDR3 protein: CASSSRAGQGYEQYF. CDR3 DNA: TGTGCCAGCAGTTCAAGGGCGGGACAGGGCTACGAGCAGTACTTC.

In its sample, this clone is medium-sized. The chain couples TRBV6-6 to TRBJ2-7, with a possible D match to TRBD2 (6 bases). Germline-derived CDR1 and CDR2 are MNHNY and SVGAGI (reference sequence). Trimming stripped 4 bases from V and 4 bases from J, with 8 bases between. The CDR3 totals 12 residues. CDR3 bases: TGTGCCAGCAGTTTTAGCGGTTACGAGCAGTACTTC. Its translation is CASSFSGYEQYF.

This sequence joins TRBV7-2 and TRBJ1-5; D is unclear. Trimming shortened V by 2 bases and J by 7 bases, and 9 bases separated the two germline ends. The germline CDR1 and CDR2 sequences are SGHTA and FQGNSA. This CDR3 region has 13 residues. The CDR3: CASSLRDGQPQHF. The DNA for the CDR3 is TGTGCCAGCAGCTTACGGGATGGACAGCCCCAGCATTTT.

This clone was observed a few times. CDR3 protein: CASSQVGTGPIEQYF. CDR3 DNA: TGTGCCAGCAGCCAAGTGGGGACAGGGCCAATTGAGCAGTACTTC. The chain joins TRBV4-2 to TRBJ2-7, with TRBD1 matching 9 bases. Unmatched junction bases numbered 8, after V lost 1 base and J lost 7 bases. The CDR3 length is 15 residues. The V gene's germline CDR1 is LGHNA and CDR2 YNFKEQ.

The gene calls are TRBV28 and TRBJ2-1, with 11 bases aligning to TRBD2. CDR1 and CDR2 (germline): MDHEN, SYDVKM. Unmatched junction bases numbered 11, after V lost 6 bases and J lost 7 bases. The CDR3 sequence is 16 residues long. The CDR3 loop is CASSRNLAGGRNEQFF. CDR3 nucleotide sequence: TGTGCCAGCAGCCGAAATCTAGCGGGAGGACGTAATGAGCAGTTCTTC.

This chain uses TRBV11-2 with TRBJ1-6; D possibly corresponds to TRBD1 (5 bases). Germline V gene sequence: CDR1 SGHAT, CDR2 FQNNGV. This CDR3 comprises 14 residues. Trimming removed 3 bases at V and 7 bases at J, with 10 bases between. The CDR3 region is CASSFRQQNSPLHF. CDR3 sequence (DNA): TGTGCCAGCAGCTTTAGACAGCAAAATTCACCCCTCCACTTT.

This rearrangement joins TRBV5-4 to TRBJ1-4, with 7 bases fitting TRBD1. After removal of 4 bases from V and 10 bases from J, the junction contained 7 bases not matched to a gene. Germline V CDR1 and CDR2: SGHNT, YYREEE (reference sequence). CDR3 length: 13 amino acids. The CDR3 reads CASSTDRVGKLFF. CDR3 bases: TGTGCCAGCAGCACCGACAGGGTGGGAAAACTGTTTTTT.

The J gene is TRBJ1-6, the V gene TRBV7-2; 11 positions agree with TRBD1. Per germline, CDR1 SGHTA and CDR2 FQGNSA. This CDR3 is built from 16 residues. V dropped 5 bases and J dropped 10; count of bases not matched to a gene: 10. As DNA, the CDR3 is TGTGCCAGCAGCCTAATGGACAGGGGGCTGGGATCACCCCTCCACTTT. Protein product: CASSLMDRGLGSPLHF.

This sequence joins TRBV11-2 and TRBJ1-3, with a weak D call TRBD1 (6 bases). V was trimmed by 1 base and J by 2 bases, leaving 9 bases between them. The CDR3 covers 15 residues. CDR1 is SGHAT, CDR2 FQNNGV, per germline. The CDR3 region is CASSLGQVAGNTIYF. DNA for the CDR3: TGTGCCAGCAGCTTAGGACAGGTTGCTGGAAACACCATATATTTT.

DNA of the CDR3: TGTGCCGGCCGGGGGAGCACAGATACGCAGTATTTT. This gives the protein CAGRGSTDTQYF. The chain couples TRBV30 to TRBJ2-3, with TRBD2 as a possible D gene (6 bases). The germline V gene encodes CDR1 GTSNPN and CDR2 SVGIG (reference sequence). The CDR3 extends over 12 amino acids. The V gene lost 8 bases and the J gene lost 0 bases, with 9 bases spanning the gap.

V and J are TRBV6-5 and TRBJ1-3, with TRBD1 identical over 7 bases. Per germline, CDR1 MNHEY and CDR2 SVGAGI. The CDR3 runs to 15 residues. With 6 bases clipped from V and 4 bases from J, the junction kept 9 bases outside the gene matches. CDR3 sequence reads: CASRATGLEGNTIYF. As DNA, the CDR3 is TGTGCCAGCAGGGCGACAGGGTTAGAGGGAAACACCATATATTTT.

The CDR3 DNA reads as TGTGCCAGCAGTGCGGACAGGGGGTATTCCACCGGGGAGCTGTTTTTT. This gives the protein CASSADRGYSTGELFF. This chain links TRBV2 with TRBJ2-2; 10 positions match TRBD1. Trimming at V came to 4 bases and at J to 4 bases, leaving 6 bases not matched to a gene. CDR3 length equals 16 residues. Germline values: CDR1 SNHLY, CDR2 FYNNEI.

V usage is TRBV28 and J usage is TRBJ1-4, with D possibly TRBD1 on 5 matching bases. The CDR3 consists of 15 residues. Trimming cost V 6 bases and J 7 bases, with 18 bases left between them. Looked up from germline, CDR1 is MDHEN and CDR2 is SYDVKM. CDR3 nucleotide sequence: TGTGCCAGCAGCCGGGGGGGAGGGGCGGGTGAAAAACTGTTTTTT. Its translation: CASSRGGGAGEKLFF.

This chain connects TRBV7-8 to TRBJ2-5, with D unclear. From germline, CDR1 is SGHVS and CDR2 FQNEAQ. Trimming stripped 0 bases from V and 2 bases from J, with 4 bases between. The CDR3 runs to 13 residues. The CDR3 here is CASSLALQETQYF. As DNA, the CDR3 is TGTGCCAGCAGCTTAGCCCTGCAAGAGACCCAGTACTTC.

This chain connects TRBV7-6 to TRBJ1-5; D is undetermined. Germline V gives CDR1 SGHVS, CDR2 FNYEAQ. The CDR3 contains 13 residues. V gave up 3 bases and J gave up 7 bases, with 10 bases separating them. CDR3 residues: CASSLREVQPQHF. The CDR3, as DNA: TGTGCCAGCAGCTTGAGGGAAGTGCAGCCCCAGCATTTT.

This rearrangement joins TRBV9 to TRBJ2-1, with 8 nucleotides matching TRBD2. The CDR3 has 17 amino acids. Per the germline V gene, CDR1 is SGDLS and CDR2 is YYNGEE. Losses at the gene ends were 2 bases for V and 2 bases for J; bases not matched to a gene: 9. The CDR3 loop is CASSVRGLADPYNEQFF. The CDR3 DNA reads as TGTGCCAGCAGCGTCCGCGGACTAGCCGATCCCTACAATGAGCAGTTCTTC.

J is TRBJ2-5 and V is TRBV7-6; the D gene is possibly TRBD2 (5 bases). CDR3 size: 12 residues. Germline lookup yields CDR1 SGHVS and CDR2 FNYEAQ. Trimming stripped 5 bases from V and 6 bases from J, with 10 bases between. CDR3 nucleotide sequence: TGTGCCAGCAGCCGGGCCGGGAAGACCCAGTACTTC. Encoded protein: CASSRAGKTQYF.

In the case of this clone: The sample carries other DNA sequences with the same CDR3. The genes are TRBV28 and TRBJ1-2; unclear D gene. Germline V gene lookup returns CDR1 MDHEN and CDR2 SYDVKM. The CDR3 consists of 11 residues. The germline V and J ends were trimmed by 5 bases and 3 bases, with 4 bases remaining between them. CDR3 sequence reads: CASSTDYGYTF. The DNA for the CDR3 is TGTGCCAGCAGTACGGACTATGGCTACACCTTC.

This sequence joins TRBV6-6 and TRBJ2-1; 9 bases align to TRBD2. V dropped 6 bases and J dropped 7; count of bases not matched to a gene: 4. Germline CDR1 reads MNHNY; CDR2 reads SVGAGI (reference sequence). The CDR3 runs to 13 residues. This CDR3 is CASRAGGVNEQFF. CDR3 nucleotide sequence: TGTGCCAGCAGAGCGGGGGGCGTTAATGAGCAGTTCTTC.

This sequence joins TRBV27 and TRBJ2-7; D not resolved. V lost 3 bases to trimming and J lost 6 bases, with 15 bases between them. Germline V gives CDR1 MNHEY, CDR2 SMNVEV (reference sequence). The CDR3 extends over 14 amino acids. The CDR3 region has the DNA TGTGCCAGCAGTTTGTATGGGCAGGTACGCGAGCAGTACTTC. It specifies CASSLYGQVREQYF.

In DNA, the CDR3 is TGTGCCAGTAGTATAGGCGGGGCAGAGACCCAGTACTTC. Translation: CASSIGGAETQYF. The rearrangement links TRBV19 to TRBJ2-5; D perhaps matches TRBD2 (6 bases). The ends were cut back, 1 base at V and 4 bases at J, with 7 bases in the middle. The CDR3 is 13 residues long. Germline assignment: CDR1 LNHDA and CDR2 SQIVND (reference sequence).

The chain employs TRBV20-1 and TRBJ1-4; D unresolved. Germline values: CDR1 DFQATT, CDR2 SNEGSKA (reference sequence). The germline V and J ends were trimmed by 5 bases and 7 bases, with 8 bases remaining between them. The CDR3 is 11 residues long. The CDR3 reads CSARGGEKLFF. CDR3 coding DNA: TGCAGTGCTCGGGGTGGTGAAAAACTGTTTTTT.